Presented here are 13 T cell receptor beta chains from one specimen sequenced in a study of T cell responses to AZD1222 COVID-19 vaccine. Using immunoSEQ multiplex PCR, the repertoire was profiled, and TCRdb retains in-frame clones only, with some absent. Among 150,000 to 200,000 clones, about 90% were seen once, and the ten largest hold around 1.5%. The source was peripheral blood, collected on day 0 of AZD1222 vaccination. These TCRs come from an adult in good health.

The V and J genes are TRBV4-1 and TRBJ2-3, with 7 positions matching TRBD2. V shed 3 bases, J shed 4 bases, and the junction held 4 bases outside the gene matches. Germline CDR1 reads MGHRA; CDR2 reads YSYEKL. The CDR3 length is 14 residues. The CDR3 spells CASSQGGGPDTQYF. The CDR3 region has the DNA TGCGCCAGCAGCCAGGGGGGAGGGCCAGATACGCAGTATTTT.

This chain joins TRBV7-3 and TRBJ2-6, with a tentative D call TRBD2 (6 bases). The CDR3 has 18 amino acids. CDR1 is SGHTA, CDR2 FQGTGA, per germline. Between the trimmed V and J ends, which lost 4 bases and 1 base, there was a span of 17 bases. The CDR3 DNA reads TGTGCCAGCAGCTCTCTCGGGAGAGCGTTATCTGGGGCCAACGTCCTGACTTTC. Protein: CASSSLGRALSGANVLTF. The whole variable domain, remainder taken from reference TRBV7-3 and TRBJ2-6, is GAGVSQTPSNKVTEKGKYVELRCDPISGHTALYWYRQSLGQGPEFLIYFQGTGAADDSGLPNDRFFAVRPEGSVSTLKIQRTERGDSAVYLCASSSLGRALSGANVLTFGAGSRLTVL.

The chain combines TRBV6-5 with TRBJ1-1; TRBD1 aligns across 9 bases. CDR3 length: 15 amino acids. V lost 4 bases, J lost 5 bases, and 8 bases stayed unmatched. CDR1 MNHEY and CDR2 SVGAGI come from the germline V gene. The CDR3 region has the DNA TGTGCCAGCAGTTCGAAACAGGGGGCGCGAACTGAAGCTTTCTTT. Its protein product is CASSSKQGARTEAFF.

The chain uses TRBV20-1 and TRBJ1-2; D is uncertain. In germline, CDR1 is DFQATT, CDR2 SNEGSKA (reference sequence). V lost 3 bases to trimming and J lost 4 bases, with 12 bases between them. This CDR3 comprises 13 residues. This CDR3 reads CSASLAASYGYTF. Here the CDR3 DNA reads TGCAGTGCTAGTTTGGCCGCCAGCTATGGCTACACCTTC.

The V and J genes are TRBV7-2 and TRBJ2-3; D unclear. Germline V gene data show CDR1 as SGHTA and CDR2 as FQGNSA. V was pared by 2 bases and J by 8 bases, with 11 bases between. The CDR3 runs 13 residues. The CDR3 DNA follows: TGTGCCAGCAGCTTACAGTATACGGGTACGCAGTATTTT. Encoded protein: CASSLQYTGTQYF.

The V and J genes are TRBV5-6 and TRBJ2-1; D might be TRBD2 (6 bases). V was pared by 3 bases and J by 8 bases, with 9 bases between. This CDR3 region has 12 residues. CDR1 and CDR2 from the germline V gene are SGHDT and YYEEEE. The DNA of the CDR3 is TGTGCCAGCAGCTCACTAGCCTATGAGCAGTTCTTC. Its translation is CASSSLAYEQFF.

For the CDR3, the DNA is TGTGCCAGCAGCCCAAACAGGGCTGGAAACACCATATATTTT. It is translated as CASSPNRAGNTIYF. J is TRBJ1-3 and V is TRBV27; maybe TRBD1 (6 bases). V lost 6 bases, J lost 2 bases, and 11 bases lay in between. Germline V gives CDR1 MNHEY, CDR2 SMNVEV (reference sequence). The CDR3 contains 14 residues.

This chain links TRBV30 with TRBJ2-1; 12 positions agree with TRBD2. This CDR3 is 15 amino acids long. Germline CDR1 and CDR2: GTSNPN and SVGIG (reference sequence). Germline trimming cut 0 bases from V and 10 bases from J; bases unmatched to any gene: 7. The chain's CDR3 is CAWSVLPSGGAEQFF. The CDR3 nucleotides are TGTGCCTGGAGTGTACTCCCTAGCGGGGGGGCGGAGCAGTTCTTC. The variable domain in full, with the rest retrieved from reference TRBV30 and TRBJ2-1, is SQTIHQWPATLVQPVGSPLSLECTVEGTSNPNLYWYRQAAGRGLQLLFYSVGIGQISSEVPQNLSASRPQDRQFILSSKKLLLSDSGFYLCAWSVLPSGGAEQFFGPGTRLTVL.

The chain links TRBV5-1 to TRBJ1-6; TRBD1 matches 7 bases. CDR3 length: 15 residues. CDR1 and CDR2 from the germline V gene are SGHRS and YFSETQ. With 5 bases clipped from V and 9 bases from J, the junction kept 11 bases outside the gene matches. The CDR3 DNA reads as TGCGCCAGCAGGTACGCCCCGGGACAGAGTTCACCCCTCCACTTT. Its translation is CASRYAPGQSSPLHF.

The CDR3 spells CASSPNSGLMKEQYF. DNA for the CDR3: TGTGCCAGCTCACCAAACTCCGGGTTAATGAAGGAGCAGTACTTC. The chain employs TRBV18 and TRBJ2-7; unclear D gene. The CDR3 is 15 amino acids. Trimming shortened V by 2 bases and J by 7 bases, and 18 bases separated the two germline ends. Germline V gene lookup returns CDR1 KGHSH and CDR2 LQKENI.

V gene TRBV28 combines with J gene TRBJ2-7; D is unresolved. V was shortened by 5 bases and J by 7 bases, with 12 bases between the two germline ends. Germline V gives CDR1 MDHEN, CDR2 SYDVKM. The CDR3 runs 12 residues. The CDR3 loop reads CASSSQGGEQYF. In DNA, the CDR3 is TGTGCCAGCAGTAGTCAAGGTGGGGAGCAGTACTTC.

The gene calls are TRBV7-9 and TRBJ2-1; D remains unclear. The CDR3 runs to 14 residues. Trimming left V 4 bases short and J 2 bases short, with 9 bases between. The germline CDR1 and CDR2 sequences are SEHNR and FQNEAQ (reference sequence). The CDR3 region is CASSSTSPYNEQFF. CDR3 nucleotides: TGTGCCAGCAGCTCTACTTCTCCCTACAATGAGCAGTTCTTC.

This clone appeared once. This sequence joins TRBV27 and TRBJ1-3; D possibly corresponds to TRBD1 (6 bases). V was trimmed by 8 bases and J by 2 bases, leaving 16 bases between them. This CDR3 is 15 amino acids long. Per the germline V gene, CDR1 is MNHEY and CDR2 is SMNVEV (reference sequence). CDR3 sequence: CASARVGGAGNTIYF. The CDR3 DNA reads TGTGCCAGCGCCAGGGTAGGGGGGGCTGGAAACACCATATATTTT.